This entry concerns a single TCR beta chain. This clone's antigen is unknown. Nothing much larger sits one base from this clone, and base qualities are not available. TCR CDR3 regions were amplified from genomic DNA by multiplex PCR using the deep immunoSEQ assay. Extracted genomic DNA from each cell subset was distributed evenly across all wells of several immunoSEQ 96-well plates, and each plate was treated as a replicate. For sorted subsets, each replicate PCR was loaded with approximately 190 ng genomic DNA, equivalent to approximately 33,000 T cell genomes. The purified libraries were quantified using a Qubit 3.0 fluorometer, sized with a Bioanalyzer 2100, and then quantified again using the KAPA Library Quantification kit. A separate single-read 150-cycle Illumina NextSeq 550 flow cell was used to sequence each immunoSEQ 96-well plate. The paper's data handling went like this. Because the immunoSEQ output included only junctional sequences and no quality scores, the filtering could not be the same as the filtering used for full-length reads. To assign V/J genes and CDR3, sequences were annotated using PyIR, a Python wrapper for IgBLAST v1.9, with IMGT germline references. Reads were removed for weak V/J assignments (E-value above 1e-6), missing CDR3, stop codons, out-of-frame junctions, or ambiguous translated residues. A V3J clonotype was defined by an identical inferred V gene, J gene, and CDR3 amino acid sequence. The percentage overlap between two repertoires was calculated by dividing the number of shared unique clonotypes by the size of the smaller repertoire. Three approaches were used to assess repertoire richness: RTK rarefaction, the Chao1 estimator, and Recon v2.1 estimates of unobserved clonotypes. For all TCRbeta clonotypes obtained by the gDNA method from several donors, generation probabilities were computed with OLGA. In TCRdb, the immuneACCESS table is reduced to in-frame sequences with V and J assigned. These tables do not hold every clone; where another copy was compared, an unresolved V gene accounts for under half, and the others remain unexplained. From that table come the V and J calls and clone size; the DNA was used to work out D and trimming. This sample holds some 1,400,000 clones; over 95% were observed only once. The top ten clones comprise roughly 1.2% of the sample.

This sample stems from a study of shared clonotypes between healthy human individuals (dated by TCRdb to the early 2020s). Concerning the study at large: The cohort comprised a couple of women and a few men aged 18 to 49 years. For each donor, CD4 naive and CD4 memory were each run on three plates, CD8 naive on two plates, and CD8 memory on one plate. The study deeply sequenced blood TCR repertoires of about five healthy adults to estimate repertoire size and the extent of clonotype sharing between individuals. To increase sequencing depth and limit assay-specific biases, TCR repertoire library preparation and sequencing were carried out by different laboratories using diverse techniques. Per donor, leukapheresis produced somewhere between about 0.9 and 10 billion PBMCs.

Study-wide findings and limitations: Based on pairwise subsampling, the degree of clonotype sharing among donors was expected to be affected by sequencing depth. Naive subsets generally had larger estimated clonotype richness than memory subsets. Because the study included a small number of donors, the genetic and exposure-history diversity represented was limited. Clonotypes shared by all four sorted-subset donors showed higher generation probabilities than non-shared clonotypes. Across a handful of donors, roughly 5.4% of naive CD4, around 3.3% of naive CD8, 2.3% of memory CD4, and approximately 0.4% of memory CD8 clonotypes were shared. Sampling was restricted to blood, and TCR repertoires in tissue are likely to differ from TCR repertoires in blood. Even with the large sequencing depth, rarefaction of the sorted-subset datasets indicated that sequencing was incomplete.

From the cysteine through the phenylalanine, the CDR3 covers 17 amino acids. CDR3 DNA only is kept here, 51 bases in frame from base 1. The germline V gene supplies CDR1 SGHNT and CDR2 YENEEA. The V end gives up 0 bases and the J end 2 bases, leaving 5 bases in the junction not matched to a gene. Healthy HIV-negative adults with no recently reported acute infections or vaccinations were included as donors. Every donor was a Caucasian adult residing in Nashville, Tennessee, USA. Magnetic negative selection was used to enrich CD4+ T cells, after which naive cells were positively selected on CD45RA and the negative fraction became the memory subset. Blood was collected by leukapheresis, and PBMCs were isolated by Ficoll-Histopaque density gradient centrifugation and then cryopreserved in liquid nitrogen vapor phase. Purity and quantity of every magnetically sorted T cell population were checked by analytical flow cytometry. Genomic DNA was isolated from each sorted fraction and quantified by UV absorbance on a Nanodrop 2000c.

The V and J genes are TRBV11-3 and TRBJ2-1; TRBD2 fits 9 bases in the junction. This TCR came from a man aged 25 to 40 in good health. Material for sequencing was naive CD4+ T cells sorted from blood. The sample's cell subset or site label is to be understood as: CD45RA+ positively selected. CDR3 protein: CASSLDIAGGPYNEQFF. The DNA reads TGTGCCAGCAGCTTAGATATCGCGGGAGGGCCCTACAATGAGCAGTTCTTC.